Shown below are 9 T cell receptor beta chains from a single sample sequenced in a study of T-cell reconstitution after alpha-beta-depleted transplantation in children. Preparing the TCRbeta library involved the use of unique molecular identifiers. Each CDR3 protein is one row after TCRdb ran MiXCR on the PCR reads. The sample contains just over 950,000 distinct CDR3 sequences, roughly 29% of which appear only once. Sequences were derived from PBMCs, mostly from graft donor cells, sampled 360 days after TCRalphabeta/CD19-depleted stem cell transplant. Receptor source: a boy younger than two who had a stem cell transplant for SCID, so the T cells may come from the graft donor.

This rearrangement joins TRBV12-3 or TRBV12-4 to TRBJ2-2; no definite D call. The CDR3 has 17 residues. V lost 2 bases, J lost 2 bases, and 15 bases lay in between. The CDR3 DNA is TGTGCCAGCAGTTTAAGGATACGAACTAAAAACACCGGGGAGCTGTTTTTT. The encoded protein is CASSLRIRTKNTGELFF.

This clonotype was detected only a few times. V usage is TRBV29-1 and J usage is TRBJ1-2, with D perhaps matching TRBD1 (5 bases). The ends were cut back, 5 bases at V and 4 bases at J, with 23 bases in the middle. The CDR3 is made up of 16 amino acids. From germline, CDR1 is SQVTM and CDR2 ANQGSEA. CDR3 protein: CSVPVQEDPTGYGYTF. CDR3 sequence (DNA): TGCAGCGTTCCCGTACAGGAAGACCCAACGGGCTATGGCTACACCTTC. Together with reference TRBV29-1 and TRBJ1-2, the CDR3 gives the full variable domain: SAVISQKPSRDICQRGTSLTIQCQVDSQVTMMFWYRQQPGQSLTLIATANQGSEATYESGFVIDKFPISRPNLTFSTLTVSNMSPEDSSIYLCSVPVQEDPTGYGYTFGSGTRLTVV.

This clonotype occurred a few times. The chain is built from TRBV24-1 and TRBJ2-2; 8 positions match TRBD1. V shed 5 bases, J shed 5 bases, and the junction held 9 bases outside the gene matches. The germline V gene encodes CDR1 KGHDR and CDR2 SFDVKD. This CDR3 spans 16 amino acids. The DNA for the CDR3 is TGTGCCACCAGTGGACCGGGACAGGTAGCGACCGGGGAGCTGTTTTTT. It codes for CATSGPGQVATGELFF.

The chain has TRBV11-1 and TRBJ2-5; 9 positions agree with TRBD1. The V and J ends lost 4 bases and 5 bases, in that order; junction bases with no gene match: 8. The CDR3 runs 15 residues. The germline gives CDR1 SGHAT, CDR2 FQDESV (reference sequence). The CDR3 loop reads CASSSDRGLLETQYF. The CDR3 DNA sequence: TGTGCCAGCAGCTCAGACAGGGGGTTGCTGGAGACCCAGTACTTC.

The CDR3: CASSLPRTGSPTLQETQYF. The CDR3 region has the DNA TGTGCCAGCAGCTTACCCCGGACAGGTTCCCCCACCCTGCAAGAGACCCAGTACTTC. V and J are TRBV7-6 and TRBJ2-5, with 7 bases aligning to TRBD1. Trimming took 2 bases from V and 2 from J; bases not matched to a gene: 17. Looked up from germline, CDR1 is SGHVS and CDR2 is FNYEAQ. CDR3 size: 19 residues.

This chain joins TRBV6-1 and TRBJ2-7, with 8 bases aligning to TRBD1. V gave up 4 bases and J gave up 4 bases; unmatched junction bases: 15. The CDR3 sequence is 17 residues long. Germline V gene sequence: CDR1 MNHNS, CDR2 SASEGT. The DNA for the CDR3 is TGTGCCAGCAGTGTTCGAATCCCCGGGACAGGCCTTTACGAGCAGTACTTC. This sequence encodes CASSVRIPGTGLYEQYF.

This chain uses TRBV13 with TRBJ2-3, with 10 bases lining up with TRBD2. Germline lookup yields CDR1 PRHDT and CDR2 FYEKMQ (reference sequence). This CDR3 region has 17 residues. After removal of 3 bases from V and 4 bases from J, the junction contained 10 bases not matched to a gene. CDR3 residues: CASSFGTSGAIADTQYF. The CDR3 DNA sequence: TGTGCCAGCAGCTTTGGAACTAGCGGGGCCATTGCAGATACGCAGTATTTT.

This clonotype was seen at least ten times. The chain couples TRBV7-6 to TRBJ1-1; D is undetermined. V lost 0 bases, J lost 2 bases, and 10 bases lay in between. The CDR3 contains 15 residues. Germline V CDR1 and CDR2: SGHVS, FNYEAQ. The CDR3, as DNA: TGTGCCAGCAGCTTAGCGCTAGGCCTAAACACTGAAGCTTTCTTT. Its protein is CASSLALGLNTEAFF.

The V and J genes are TRBV5-1 and TRBJ1-1; maybe TRBD1 (5 bases). This CDR3 spans 15 amino acids. Per the germline V gene, CDR1 is SGHRS and CDR2 is YFSETQ. The V end was cut by 4 bases, the J end by 4 bases, with 17 bases between. The CDR3 coding sequence is TGCGCCAGCAGCCGAGTGGGGAAGGGACGCACTGAAGCTTTCTTT. It yields the protein CASSRVGKGRTEAFF.